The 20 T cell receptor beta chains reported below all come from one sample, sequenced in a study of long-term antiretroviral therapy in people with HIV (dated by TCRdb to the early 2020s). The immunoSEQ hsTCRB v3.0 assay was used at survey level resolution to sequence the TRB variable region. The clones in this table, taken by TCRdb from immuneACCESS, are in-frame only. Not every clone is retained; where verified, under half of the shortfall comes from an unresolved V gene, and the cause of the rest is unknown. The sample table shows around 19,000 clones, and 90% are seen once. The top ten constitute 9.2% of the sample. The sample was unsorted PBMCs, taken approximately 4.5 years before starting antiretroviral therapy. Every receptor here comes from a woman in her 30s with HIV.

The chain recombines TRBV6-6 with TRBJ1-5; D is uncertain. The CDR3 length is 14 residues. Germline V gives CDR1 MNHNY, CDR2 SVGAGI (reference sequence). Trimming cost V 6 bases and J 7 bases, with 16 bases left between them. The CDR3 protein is CASSRGGVRQPQHF. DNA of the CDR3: TGTGCCAGCAGCCGCGGCGGGGTTAGACAGCCCCAGCATTTT.

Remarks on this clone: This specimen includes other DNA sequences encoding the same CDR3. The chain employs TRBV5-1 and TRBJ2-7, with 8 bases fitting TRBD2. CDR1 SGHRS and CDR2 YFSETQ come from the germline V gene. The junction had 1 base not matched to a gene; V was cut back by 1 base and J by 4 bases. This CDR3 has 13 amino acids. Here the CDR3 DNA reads TGCGCCAGCAGCTTGAGCGGGGGTTACGAGCAGTACTTC. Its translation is CASSLSGGYEQYF.

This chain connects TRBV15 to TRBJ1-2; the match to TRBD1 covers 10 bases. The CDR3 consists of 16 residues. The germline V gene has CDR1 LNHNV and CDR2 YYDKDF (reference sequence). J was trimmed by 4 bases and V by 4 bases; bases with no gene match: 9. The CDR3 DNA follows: TGTGCCACCAGCATAGGGGGACAGGGGTTGATCTATGGCTACACCTTC. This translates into CATSIGGQGLIYGYTF.

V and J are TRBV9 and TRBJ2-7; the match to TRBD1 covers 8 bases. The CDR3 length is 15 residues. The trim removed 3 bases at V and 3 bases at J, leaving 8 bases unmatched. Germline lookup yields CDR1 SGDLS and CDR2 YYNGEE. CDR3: CASSGGQGVDYEQYF. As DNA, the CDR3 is TGTGCCAGCAGCGGCGGACAGGGAGTCGACTACGAGCAGTACTTC.

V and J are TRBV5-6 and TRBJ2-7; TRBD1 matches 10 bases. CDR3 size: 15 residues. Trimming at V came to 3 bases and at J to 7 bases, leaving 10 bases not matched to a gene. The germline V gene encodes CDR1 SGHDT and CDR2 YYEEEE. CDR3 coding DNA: TGTGCCAGCAGCTCAGCCCGGACAGGGGGTGATGAGCAGTACTTC. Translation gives CASSSARTGGDEQYF.

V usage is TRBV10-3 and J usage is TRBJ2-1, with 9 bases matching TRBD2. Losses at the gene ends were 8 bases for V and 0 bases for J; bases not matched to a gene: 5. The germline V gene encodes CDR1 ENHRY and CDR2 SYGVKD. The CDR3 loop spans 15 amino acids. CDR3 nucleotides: TGTGCCATCCAAGAGCGGGGGGACTCCTACAATGAGCAGTTCTTC. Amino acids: CAIQERGDSYNEQFF.

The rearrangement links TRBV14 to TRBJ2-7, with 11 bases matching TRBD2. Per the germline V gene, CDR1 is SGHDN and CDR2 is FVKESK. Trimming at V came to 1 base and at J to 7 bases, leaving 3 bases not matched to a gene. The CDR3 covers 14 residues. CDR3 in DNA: TGTGCCAGCAGCCAAGCCCTAGCGGGGGGAGAGCAGTACTTC. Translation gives CASSQALAGGEQYF. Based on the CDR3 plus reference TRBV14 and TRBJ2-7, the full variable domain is EAGVTQFPSHSVIEKGQTVTLRCDPISGHDNLYWYRRVMGKEIKFLLHFVKESKQDESGMPNNRFLAERTGGTYSTLKVQPAELEDSGVYFCASSQALAGGEQYFGPGTRLTVT.

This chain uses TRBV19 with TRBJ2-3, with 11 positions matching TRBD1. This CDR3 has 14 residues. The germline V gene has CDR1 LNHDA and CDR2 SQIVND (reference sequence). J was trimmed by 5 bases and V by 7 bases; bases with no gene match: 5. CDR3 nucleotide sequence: TGTGCCAGTACCGTGGGACAGGGGGAAGATACGCAGTATTTT. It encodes CASTVGQGEDTQYF.

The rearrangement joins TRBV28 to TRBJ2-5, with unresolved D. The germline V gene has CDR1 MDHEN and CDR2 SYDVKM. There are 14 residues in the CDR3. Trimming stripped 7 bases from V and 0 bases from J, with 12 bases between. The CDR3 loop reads CASTQSWDQETQYF. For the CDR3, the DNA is TGTGCCAGCACCCAGAGCTGGGACCAAGAGACCCAGTACTTC.

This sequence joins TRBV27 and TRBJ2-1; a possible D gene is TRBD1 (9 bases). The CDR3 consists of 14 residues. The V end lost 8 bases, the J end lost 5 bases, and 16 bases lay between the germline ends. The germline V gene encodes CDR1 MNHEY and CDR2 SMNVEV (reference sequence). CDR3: CASGSGTGNNEQFF. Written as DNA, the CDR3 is TGTGCCAGCGGTAGCGGGACAGGGAACAATGAGCAGTTCTTC.

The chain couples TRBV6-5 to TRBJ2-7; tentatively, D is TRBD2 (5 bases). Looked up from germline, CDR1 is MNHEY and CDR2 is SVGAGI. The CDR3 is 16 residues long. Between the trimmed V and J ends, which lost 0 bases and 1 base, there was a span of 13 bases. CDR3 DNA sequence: TGTGCCAGCAGTTACTCGAGCCTAGCCGGTTCCTACGAGCAGTACTTC. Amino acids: CASSYSSLAGSYEQYF.

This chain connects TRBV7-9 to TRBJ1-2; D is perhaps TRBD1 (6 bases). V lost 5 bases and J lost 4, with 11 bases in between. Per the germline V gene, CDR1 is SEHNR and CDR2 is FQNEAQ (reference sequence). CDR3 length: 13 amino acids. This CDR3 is CASSRGGGYGYTF. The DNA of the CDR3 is TGTGCCAGCAGCCGAGGGGGGGGCTATGGCTACACCTTC.

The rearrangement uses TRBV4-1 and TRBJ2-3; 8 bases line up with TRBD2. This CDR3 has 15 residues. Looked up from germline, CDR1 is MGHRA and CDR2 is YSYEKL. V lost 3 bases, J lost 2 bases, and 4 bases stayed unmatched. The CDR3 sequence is CASSQGGGYTDTQYF. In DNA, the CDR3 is TGCGCCAGCAGCCAGGGCGGGGGGTACACAGATACGCAGTATTTT.

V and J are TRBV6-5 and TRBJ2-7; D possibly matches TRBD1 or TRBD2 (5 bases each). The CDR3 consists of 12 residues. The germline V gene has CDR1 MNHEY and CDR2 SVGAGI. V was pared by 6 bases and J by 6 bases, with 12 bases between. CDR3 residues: CASREQAGEQYF. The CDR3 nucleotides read TGTGCCAGCAGGGAACAGGCGGGCGAGCAGTACTTC.

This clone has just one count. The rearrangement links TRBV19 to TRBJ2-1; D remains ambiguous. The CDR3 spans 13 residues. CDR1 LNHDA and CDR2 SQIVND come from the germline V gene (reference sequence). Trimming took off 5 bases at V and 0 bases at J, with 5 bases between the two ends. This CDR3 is CASSSHSYNEQFF. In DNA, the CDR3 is TGTGCCAGTAGTTCCCACTCCTACAATGAGCAGTTCTTC.

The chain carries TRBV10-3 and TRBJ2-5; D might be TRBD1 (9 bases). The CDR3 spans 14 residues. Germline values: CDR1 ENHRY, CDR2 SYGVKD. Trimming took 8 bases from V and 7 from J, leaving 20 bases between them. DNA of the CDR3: TGTGCCATCGGGGGACAGGGCCGGGAGGGGACCCAGTACTTC. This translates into CAIGGQGREGTQYF.

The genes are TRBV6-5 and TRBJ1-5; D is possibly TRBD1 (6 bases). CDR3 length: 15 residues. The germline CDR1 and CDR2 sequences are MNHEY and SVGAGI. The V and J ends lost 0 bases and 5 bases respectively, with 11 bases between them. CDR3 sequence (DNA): TGTGCCAGCAGTTACTCACGACAGGACGATCAGCCCCAGCATTTT. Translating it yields CASSYSRQDDQPQHF.

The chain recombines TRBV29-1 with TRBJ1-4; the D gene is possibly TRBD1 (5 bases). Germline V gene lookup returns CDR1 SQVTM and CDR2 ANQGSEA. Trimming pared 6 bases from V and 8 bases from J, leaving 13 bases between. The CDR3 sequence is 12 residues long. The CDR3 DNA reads TGCAGCGTGAACCTCCGGGGCGAAAAACTGTTTTTT. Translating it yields CSVNLRGEKLFF.

The CDR3 spells CASSQEVGSVRTSLFF. In nucleotides, the CDR3 is TGCGCCAGCAGCCAAGAGGTAGGGTCCGTCAGGACTTCGCTGTTCTTC. The V gene is TRBV4-1, the J gene TRBJ2-1, with D possibly TRBD2 on 5 matching bases. This CDR3 has 16 amino acids. The V end was cut by 0 bases, the J end by 15 bases, with 24 bases between. Germline loops: CDR1 MGHRA, CDR2 YSYEKL.

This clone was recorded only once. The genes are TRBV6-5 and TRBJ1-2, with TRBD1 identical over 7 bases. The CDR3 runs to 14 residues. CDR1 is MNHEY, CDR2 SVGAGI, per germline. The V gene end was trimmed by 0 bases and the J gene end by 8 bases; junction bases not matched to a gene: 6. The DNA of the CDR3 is TGTGCCAGCAGTTACTCGCCGACAGGGCAGGGCTACACCTTC. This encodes CASSYSPTGQGYTF.